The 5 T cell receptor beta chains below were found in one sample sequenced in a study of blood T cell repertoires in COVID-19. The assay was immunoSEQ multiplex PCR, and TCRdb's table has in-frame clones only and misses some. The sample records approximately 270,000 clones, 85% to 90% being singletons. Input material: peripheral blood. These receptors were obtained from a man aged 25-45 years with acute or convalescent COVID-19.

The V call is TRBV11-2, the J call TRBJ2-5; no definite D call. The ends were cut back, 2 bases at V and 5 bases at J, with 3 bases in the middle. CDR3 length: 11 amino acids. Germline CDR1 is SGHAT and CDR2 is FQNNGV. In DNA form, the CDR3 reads TGTGCCAGCAGCTTAAGCGAGACCCAGTACTTC. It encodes CASSLSETQYF.

This CDR3 is CASSLGRRGHIENTGELFF. In DNA form, the CDR3 reads TGTGCCAGCAGCTTAGGTCGGAGGGGGCATATTGAGAACACCGGGGAGCTGTTTTTT. V gene TRBV7-9 combines with J gene TRBJ2-2, with D perhaps TRBD1 (7 bases). This CDR3 is 19 amino acids long. Trimming left V 1 base short and J 1 base short, with 19 bases between. From germline, CDR1 is SEHNR and CDR2 FQNEAQ (reference sequence).

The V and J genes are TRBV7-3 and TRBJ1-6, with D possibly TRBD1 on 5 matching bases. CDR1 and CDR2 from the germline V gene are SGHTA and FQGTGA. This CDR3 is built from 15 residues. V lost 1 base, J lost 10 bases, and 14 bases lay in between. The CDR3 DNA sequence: TGTGCCAGCAGCTTAAACGGAGGGGAGGCGTCACCCCTCCACTTT. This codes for CASSLNGGEASPLHF. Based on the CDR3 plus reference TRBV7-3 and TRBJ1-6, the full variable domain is GAGVSQTPSNKVTEKGKYVELRCDPISGHTALYWYRQSLGQGPEFLIYFQGTGAADDSGLPNDRFFAVRPEGSVSTLKIQRTERGDSAVYLCASSLNGGEASPLHFGNGTRLTVT.

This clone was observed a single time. The CDR3 nucleotides are TGTGCCAGCGACAAGGGGGTCAACACTGAAGCTTTCTTT. It translates to CASDKGVNTEAFF. The chain couples TRBV3-1 (or the pseudogene TRBV3-2) to TRBJ1-1; D is perhaps TRBD1 (6 bases). Trimming removed 8 bases at V and 2 bases at J, with 12 bases between. Germline loops: CDR1 LGHDT, CDR2 YNNKEL (reference sequence). The CDR3 extends over 13 amino acids.

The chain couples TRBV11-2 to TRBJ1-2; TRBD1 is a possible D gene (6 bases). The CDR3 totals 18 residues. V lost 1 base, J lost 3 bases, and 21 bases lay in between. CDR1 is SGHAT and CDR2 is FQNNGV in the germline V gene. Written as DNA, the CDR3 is TGTGCCAGCAGCTTAGCTGCGGCAGGGGCCCGCCGAGACTATGGCTACACCTTC. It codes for CASSLAAAGARRDYGYTF.